A single sample is the source of the 20 T cell receptor beta chains below, sequenced in a study of radiation and T cells in renal cell carcinoma. Time point defined: blood 4 weeks post-SBRT, at nephrectomy. As to treatment: 15 Gy SBRT to primary tumor, nephrectomy 4 weeks later. Produced via immunoSEQ multiplex PCR; TCRdb's table is partial and in-frame only. Here the sample spans about 90,000 clones, around four fifths being singletons. The specimen was blood, collected from a patient whose treatment included radiotherapy and nephrectomy. These receptors were collected from a man aged 50 or older with renal cell carcinoma.

This rearrangement joins TRBV27 to TRBJ2-5; no clear D gene. The CDR3 sequence is 14 residues long. With 1 base removed from V and 2 bases from J, the gap between germline ends came to 8 bases. Germline V CDR1 and CDR2: MNHEY, SMNVEV (reference sequence). The CDR3 here is CASSLYVSQETQYF. Written as DNA, the CDR3 is TGTGCCAGCAGTTTATACGTCAGTCAAGAGACCCAGTACTTC.

The chain couples TRBV5-1 to TRBJ2-5; no reliable D call. The germline V gene encodes CDR1 SGHRS and CDR2 YFSETQ. This CDR3 has 15 residues. V lost 3 bases and J 3 bases, leaving 15 bases between the germline ends. For the CDR3, the DNA is TGCGCCAGCAGCTACCCTTCAGGCAGAAAAGAGACCCAGTACTTC. Its translation is CASSYPSGRKETQYF.

The chain carries TRBV18 and TRBJ1-1; maybe TRBD1 (5 bases). The ends were cut back, 6 bases at V and 8 bases at J, with 16 bases in the middle. The CDR3 spans 13 residues. Germline loops: CDR1 KGHSH, CDR2 LQKENI. The CDR3 DNA reads TGTGCCAGCTCCCGCGGGGTGGACAAAGAAGCTTTCTTT. This translates into CASSRGVDKEAFF.

This clone was recorded only once. This chain uses TRBV2 with TRBJ2-5; D unclear. Germline CDR1 reads SNHLY; CDR2 reads FYNNEI. This CDR3 is built from 13 residues. V was clipped by 4 bases and J by 1 base, with 7 bases between them. This CDR3 reads CASSANSQETQYF. In DNA form, the CDR3 reads TGTGCCAGCAGTGCGAACAGCCAAGAGACCCAGTACTTC.

This clone was detected once. The V gene is TRBV18, the J gene TRBJ2-2, with 8 bases matching TRBD1. V gave up 1 base and J gave up 4 bases; unmatched junction bases: 5. This CDR3 is built from 16 residues. Per the germline V gene, CDR1 is KGHSH and CDR2 is LQKENI. The CDR3: CASSPRQGKGTGELFF. CDR3 bases: TGTGCCAGCTCACCACGACAGGGGAAGGGCACCGGGGAGCTGTTTTTT.

This clone was observed once. The chain employs TRBV5-1 and TRBJ1-6; no reliable D call. Trimming pared 0 bases from V and 9 bases from J, leaving 13 bases between. Germline V gives CDR1 SGHRS, CDR2 YFSETQ. This CDR3 comprises 15 residues. The CDR3 loop is CASSLDANNVSPLHF. The CDR3 DNA reads TGCGCCAGCAGCTTGGATGCAAACAACGTTTCACCCCTCCACTTT.

V usage is TRBV4-3 and J usage is TRBJ2-2; the D gene is possibly TRBD1 (5 bases). With 5 bases removed from V and 3 bases from J, the gap between germline ends came to 16 bases. The CDR3 is 16 amino acids. The germline CDR1 and CDR2 sequences are LGHNA and YSLEER. As DNA, the CDR3 is TGCGCCAGCAGCGACATTGGGCAGGGATACACCGGGGAGCTGTTTTTT. This sequence encodes CASSDIGQGYTGELFF.

The gene calls are TRBV2 and TRBJ1-2; D gene uncertain. Germline-derived CDR1 and CDR2 are SNHLY and FYNNEI. V lost 2 bases, J lost 6 bases, and 7 bases lay in between. There are 12 residues in the CDR3. This chain's CDR3 is CASSENGDGYTF. The CDR3 region has the DNA TGTGCCAGCAGTGAAAACGGGGATGGCTACACCTTC.

The chain couples TRBV2 to TRBJ1-5; 7 bases agree with TRBD1. Trimming removed 3 bases from V and 6 bases from J; junction bases left unmatched: 8. CDR1 and CDR2 (germline): SNHLY, FYNNEI. This CDR3 spans 15 amino acids. CDR3 protein: CASSDEARTGQPQHF. The CDR3 nucleotides read TGTGCCAGCAGTGATGAGGCCAGGACAGGTCAGCCCCAGCATTTT.

The rearrangement links TRBV28 to TRBJ1-2; 8 positions match TRBD1. The J segment lost 4 bases and the V segment lost 10 bases, leaving 8 bases of the junction unmatched. Germline V lookup: CDR1 MDHEN, CDR2 SYDVKM. This CDR3 is built from 13 residues. CDR3: CAIDRGIVYGYTF. The CDR3 DNA reads TGTGCCATCGACAGGGGTATCGTCTATGGCTACACCTTC.

This clone was counted a single time. The rearrangement links TRBV12-5 to TRBJ1-1; 8 nucleotides agree with TRBD1. Germline V CDR1 and CDR2: LGHNT, FRNRAP. The CDR3 totals 17 residues. J gave up 0 bases and V 7 bases, and 13 bases lay outside the gene matches. CDR3 sequence (DNA): TGTGCTAGTGCCATACCGTCGGGACAGGAATTGAACACTGAAGCTTTCTTT. Protein: CASAIPSGQELNTEAFF.

This clone has a handful of counts. The chain carries TRBV29-1 and TRBJ1-1, with D unresolved. The CDR3 sequence is 12 residues long. CDR1 SQVTM and CDR2 ANQGSEA come from the germline V gene. V lost 6 bases to trimming and J lost 0 bases, with 8 bases between them. In nucleotides, the CDR3 is TGCAGCGTGATGACGGTGAACACTGAAGCTTTCTTT. Its translation is CSVMTVNTEAFF. Full variable domain (outside the CDR3, taken from reference TRBV29-1 and TRBJ1-1): SAVISQKPSRDICQRGTSLTIQCQVDSQVTMMFWYRQQPGQSLTLIATANQGSEATYESGFVIDKFPISRPNLTFSTLTVSNMSPEDSSIYLCSVMTVNTEAFFGQGTRLTVV.

About this clone: Different DNA sequences within this sample yield the same CDR3. This chain joins TRBV2 and TRBJ2-7, with D unresolved. The CDR3 length is 11 residues. The V gene's germline CDR1 is SNHLY and CDR2 FYNNEI. The V gene lost 3 bases and the J gene lost 3 bases, with 3 bases spanning the gap. The CDR3 nucleotides read TGTGCCAGCAGTGAGCGCTACGAGCAGTACTTC. Its protein product is CASSERYEQYF.

This clone was picked up one time. The V gene is TRBV7-2, the J gene TRBJ1-6; a weak D match, TRBD1 (6 bases). V lost 0 bases to trimming and J lost 10 bases, with 16 bases between them. The length of the CDR3 is 16 residues. From germline, CDR1 is SGHTA and CDR2 FQGNSA. The CDR3 protein is CASSLAWRGSRSPLHF. In nucleotides, the CDR3 is TGTGCCAGCAGCTTAGCCTGGAGGGGGTCACGATCACCCCTCCACTTT.

Only a few counts were recorded for this clone. The genes are TRBV28 and TRBJ1-1; tentative D call: TRBD1 (5 bases). V was shortened by 6 bases and J by 1 base, with 15 bases between the two germline ends. From germline, CDR1 is MDHEN and CDR2 SYDVKM. The CDR3 spans 15 residues. The CDR3 region is CASSPPRGQNTEAFF. The CDR3, as DNA: TGTGCCAGCAGCCCTCCGCGCGGACAGAACACTGAAGCTTTCTTT.

J is TRBJ2-5 and V is TRBV2; D is perhaps TRBD1 (6 bases). This CDR3 comprises 14 residues. Germline assignment: CDR1 SNHLY and CDR2 FYNNEI. Between the trimmed V and J ends, which lost 5 bases and 1 base, there was a span of 11 bases. The CDR3 spells CASSLQGFQETQYF. The DNA of the CDR3 is TGTGCCAGCAGTCTACAGGGATTCCAAGAGACCCAGTACTTC.

This clone was observed once. The chain combines TRBV4-2 with TRBJ2-3, with a possible D match to TRBD2 (7 bases). This CDR3 region has 17 residues. V dropped 2 bases and J dropped 2 bases, with 17 bases sitting between them. The germline gives CDR1 LGHNA, CDR2 YNFKEQ. The CDR3 bases are TGTGCCAGCAGCCAAACCCGGGGGGCCGTCCCCACAGATACGCAGTATTTT. This sequence encodes CASSQTRGAVPTDTQYF.

CDR3: CASSLVWGLNTEAFF. Here the CDR3 DNA reads TGCGCCAGCAGCTTGGTTTGGGGGTTGAACACTGAAGCTTTCTTT. V and J are TRBV5-1 and TRBJ1-1; tentatively, D is TRBD1 (5 bases). The CDR3 covers 15 residues. Germline V gene lookup returns CDR1 SGHRS and CDR2 YFSETQ. V lost 0 bases and J 0 bases, leaving 9 bases between the germline ends.

This chain joins TRBV5-1 and TRBJ2-1; 7 nucleotides align to TRBD2. The CDR3 runs 15 residues. Germline V gene lookup returns CDR1 SGHRS and CDR2 YFSETQ. J lost 2 bases, V lost 2 bases, and 4 bases had no gene match. The CDR3 DNA reads as TGCGCCAGCAGCTTTTCTAGCGGAGCCTACAATGAGCAGTTCTTC. Amino acids: CASSFSSGAYNEQFF.

The V and J genes are TRBV9 and TRBJ1-5, with TRBD1 as a possible D gene (6 bases). The CDR3 is 15 amino acids. CDR1 SGDLS and CDR2 YYNGEE come from the germline V gene. Trimming stripped 1 base from V and 7 bases from J, with 15 bases between. CDR3 protein: CASSVSQGIGQPQHF. CDR3 coding DNA: TGTGCCAGCAGCGTATCACAGGGAATCGGGCAGCCCCAGCATTTT.